Shown below are 27 T cell receptor beta chains from a single sample sequenced in a study of CD8 T cells in Susac syndrome. With random hexamers, roughly 0.45 to 1 ug RNA was reverse transcribed. TCRdb re-analysed the immunoSEQ multiplex PCR reads in MiXCR, keeping a single row per CDR3 protein. The sample records 120,000 or so distinct CDR3 sequences, roughly 94% being singletons. Material for sequencing was CD8+ T cells from PBMCs. Receptors originate from a human donor with Susac syndrome.

The CDR3 region has the DNA TGCAGTGCTAGACTTCGGGCCTACTACAATGAGCAGTTCTTC. Translated: CSARLRAYYNEQFF. The J gene is TRBJ2-1, the V gene TRBV20-1; no reliable D call. The germline CDR1 and CDR2 sequences are DFQATT and SNEGSKA (reference sequence). Trimming cost V 2 bases and J 3 bases, with 11 bases left between them. There are 14 residues in the CDR3.

The chain uses TRBV14 and TRBJ1-3; D is unclear. The CDR3 is 14 amino acids. V lost 4 bases and J 4 bases, leaving 11 bases between the germline ends. In germline, CDR1 is SGHDN, CDR2 FVKESK. The CDR3, as DNA: TGTGCCAGCAGCCGGTCGGACGCCGGAAACACCATATATTTT. It translates to CASSRSDAGNTIYF.

This clonotype was detected only a few times. This sequence joins TRBV3-1 and TRBJ2-7; the D gene is possibly TRBD1 (5 bases). V was pared by 3 bases and J by 2 bases, with 11 bases between. This CDR3 has 14 residues. Germline CDR1 reads LGHDT; CDR2 reads YNNKEL (reference sequence). The CDR3 nucleotides are TGTGCCAGCAGCCAGGGGCTTTCCACCTACGAGCAGTACTTC. Translation: CASSQGLSTYEQYF.

This clonotype appeared once. The rearrangement links TRBV6-6 to TRBJ2-7; TRBD2 aligns across 9 bases. V lost 1 base and J lost 3; bases outside the gene matches: 4. The CDR3 consists of 15 residues. In germline, CDR1 is MNHNY, CDR2 SVGAGI (reference sequence). CDR3 sequence reads: CASSYLAGENYEQYF. CDR3 nucleotide sequence: TGTGCCAGCAGTTACTTAGCGGGAGAAAACTACGAGCAGTACTTC.

The V gene is TRBV7-2, the J gene TRBJ2-3; D is undetermined. The germline V gene has CDR1 SGHTA and CDR2 FQGNSA. The CDR3 loop spans 14 amino acids. Deletions cut 0 bases from V and 4 bases from J, with 8 bases between. CDR3 DNA sequence: TGTGCCAGCAGCTTAGCGCTCGGATCAGATACGCAGTATTTT. Its protein is CASSLALGSDTQYF. Complete variable domain (other parts from reference TRBV7-2 and TRBJ2-3): GAGVSQSPSNKVTEKGKDVELRCDPISGHTALYWYRQSLGQGLEFLIYFQGNSAPDKSGLPSDRFSAERTGGSVSTLTIQRTQQEDSAVYLCASSLALGSDTQYFGPGTRLTVL.

This clonotype was counted a single time. The rearrangement joins TRBV6-5 to TRBJ1-2, with TRBD1 as a possible D gene (6 bases). The CDR3 is 14 amino acids. From germline, CDR1 is MNHEY and CDR2 SVGAGI. Trimming removed 2 bases from V and 3 bases from J, with 10 bases in between. In nucleotides, the CDR3 is TGTGCCAGCAGTTACGTGGGGGGCGACTATGGCTACACCTTC. Residues: CASSYVGGDYGYTF.

This sequence joins TRBV20-1 and TRBJ1-2; possibly TRBD1 for D (5 bases). CDR1 is DFQATT, CDR2 SNEGSKA, per germline (reference sequence). The CDR3 covers 13 residues. The germline V and J ends were trimmed by 5 bases and 1 base, with 11 bases remaining between them. CDR3 amino acids: CSAPRVDNYGYTF. In DNA form, the CDR3 reads TGCAGTGCTCCCAGGGTTGATAACTATGGCTACACCTTC.

The chain joins TRBV11-2 to TRBJ2-5, with 11 nucleotides matching TRBD2. CDR3 size: 15 residues. J was trimmed by 3 bases and V by 7 bases; bases with no gene match: 7. Germline values: CDR1 SGHAT, CDR2 FQNNGV. DNA of the CDR3: TGTGCCAGCACCTTCGGGACTAGCGGAAAAGAGACCCAGTACTTC. Protein: CASTFGTSGKETQYF.

J is TRBJ2-1 and V is TRBV20-1, with a possible D match to TRBD1 (5 bases). Germline V gene lookup returns CDR1 DFQATT and CDR2 SNEGSKA (reference sequence). Trimming cost V 5 bases and J 3 bases, with 14 bases left between them. The CDR3 has 14 residues. CDR3: CSAGTGSFYNEQFF. CDR3 DNA sequence: TGCAGTGCTGGTACAGGTTCCTTCTACAATGAGCAGTTCTTC.

V gene TRBV7-6 combines with J gene TRBJ2-2, with no clear D. CDR1 and CDR2 from the germline V gene are SGHVS and FNYEAQ. The CDR3 length is 16 residues. Trimming shortened V by 3 bases and J by 1 base, and 12 bases separated the two germline ends. For the CDR3, the DNA is TGTGCCAGCAGCTTCATACGACAAGAGAACACCGGGGAGCTGTTTTTT. Translating it yields CASSFIRQENTGELFF.

The gene calls are TRBV15 and TRBJ2-3; D is unresolved. V lost 0 bases to trimming and J lost 0 bases, with 4 bases between them. Per germline, CDR1 LNHNV and CDR2 YYDKDF (reference sequence). This CDR3 is 14 amino acids long. This CDR3 reads CATSRDPSTDTQYF. The CDR3 DNA reads TGTGCCACCAGCAGAGACCCCAGCACAGATACGCAGTATTTT. Drawing the rest from reference TRBV15 and TRBJ2-3, the complete variable domain is DAMVIQNPRYQVTQFGKPVTLSCSQTLNHNVMYWYQQKSSQAPKLLFHYYDKDFNNEADTPDNFQSRRPNTSFCFLDIRSPGLGDTAMYLCATSRDPSTDTQYFGPGTRLTVL.

The chain is built from TRBV9 and TRBJ1-2; 11 bases align to TRBD1. This CDR3 is 16 amino acids long. Looked up from germline, CDR1 is SGDLS and CDR2 is YYNGEE. Trimming cost V 4 bases and J 8 bases; bases outside gene matches: 13. The CDR3 coding sequence is TGTGCCAGCAGCCCTTCACTAGGACAGGGGGCGCAAGGCTACACCTTC. As protein: CASSPSLGQGAQGYTF.

The chain carries TRBV27 and TRBJ2-5, with TRBD2 identical over 8 bases. This CDR3 contains 14 residues. After removal of 6 bases from V and 1 base from J, the junction contained 4 bases not matched to a gene. CDR1 MNHEY and CDR2 SMNVEV come from the germline V gene (reference sequence). This chain's CDR3 is CASSSGLAQETQYF. CDR3 DNA: TGTGCCAGCAGCTCAGGACTAGCCCAAGAGACCCAGTACTTC.

The rearrangement uses TRBV6-5 and TRBJ2-5; no definite D call. The CDR3 loop spans 19 amino acids. Germline loops: CDR1 MNHEY, CDR2 SVGAGI. Trimming cost V 0 bases and J 0 bases, with 20 bases left between them. For the CDR3, the DNA is TGTGCCAGCAGTTACTCGACGGTCCTTGGATTTTCGAACCAAGAGACCCAGTACTTC. Translation gives CASSYSTVLGFSNQETQYF.

The rearrangement joins TRBV7-9 to TRBJ2-1, with D possibly being TRBD1 (6 bases). Trimming took off 6 bases at V and 6 bases at J, with 9 bases between the two ends. The CDR3 is 12 residues long. CDR1 is SEHNR, CDR2 FQNEAQ, per germline (reference sequence). The CDR3 bases are TGTGCCAGCAGGACAGGTTCCAATGAGCAGTTCTTC. Its protein product is CASRTGSNEQFF. The variable domain in full, completed from reference TRBV7-9 and TRBJ2-1, reads DTGVSQNPRHKITKRGQNVTFRCDPISEHNRLYWYRQTLGQGPEFLTYFQNEAQLEKSRLLSDRFSAERPKGSFSTLEIQRTEQGDSAMYLCASRTGSNEQFFGPGTRLTVL.

In this sample, this clonotype turned up once. The gene calls are TRBV12-3 or TRBV12-4 and TRBJ2-1, with 7 nucleotides matching TRBD1. Trimming removed 4 bases from V and 15 bases from J; junction bases left unmatched: 6. The CDR3 contains 11 residues. The CDR3 spells CASSWQGVGFF. CDR3 nucleotides: TGTGCCAGCAGTTGGCAGGGGGTGGGGTTCTTC.

In its sample, this clonotype was seen once. The V call is TRBV6-5, the J call TRBJ2-7; possible D gene TRBD2, 6 bases. In germline, CDR1 is MNHEY, CDR2 SVGAGI. The CDR3 is 16 amino acids. V gave up 4 bases and J gave up 4 bases, with 20 bases separating them. Here the CDR3 DNA reads TGTGCCAGCAGTTCCTCGTCCGGCGGGGAGGAGTACGAGCAGTACTTC. It is translated as CASSSSSGGEEYEQYF.

J is TRBJ2-4 and V is TRBV12-3 or TRBV12-4, with TRBD2 identical over 11 bases. Unmatched junction bases numbered 6, after V lost 6 bases and J lost 11 bases. CDR3 length: 13 amino acids. CDR3 DNA sequence: TGTGCCAGCAGCCCTAGCGGGGGGCCTGTTCAGTACTTC. Its protein product is CASSPSGGPVQYF.

The chain employs TRBV9 and TRBJ2-7; 8 bases align to TRBD1. J gave up 9 bases and V 4 bases, and 9 bases lay outside the gene matches. Per germline, CDR1 SGDLS and CDR2 YYNGEE. The CDR3 contains 13 residues. CDR3 sequence reads: CASSPGDRTGQYF. The CDR3, as DNA: TGTGCCAGCAGCCCTGGGGACAGGACGGGGCAGTACTTC.

The chain has TRBV12-3 or TRBV12-4 and TRBJ2-3; D is unresolved. V was pared by 2 bases and J by 5 bases, with 2 bases between. This CDR3 has 11 amino acids. Here the CDR3 reads CASSLIDTQYF. CDR3 DNA: TGTGCCAGCAGTTTAATAGATACGCAGTATTTT.

V is TRBV4-1 and J is TRBJ1-5; no firm D call. Trimming removed 4 bases at V and 2 bases at J, with 12 bases between. This CDR3 region has 15 residues. Germline-derived CDR1 and CDR2 are MGHRA and YSYEKL. The CDR3 protein is CASSLTGFGNQPQHF. CDR3 DNA: TGCGCCAGCAGCCTTACGGGTTTCGGCAATCAGCCCCAGCATTTT.

This chain uses TRBV27 with TRBJ2-3; D is unclear. Germline loops: CDR1 MNHEY, CDR2 SMNVEV (reference sequence). Between the trimmed V and J ends, which lost 5 bases and 4 bases, there was a span of 10 bases. The CDR3 sequence is 13 residues long. The CDR3 DNA reads as TGTGCCAGCAGTCCCTATCCCGCAGATACGCAGTATTTT. Translating gives CASSPYPADTQYF.

The chain carries TRBV5-6 and TRBJ1-2, with 8 bases matching TRBD1. The germline V gene encodes CDR1 SGHDT and CDR2 YYEEEE. This CDR3 has 16 residues. V lost 2 bases and J lost 5; bases outside the gene matches: 11. CDR3 nucleotides: TGTGCCAGCAGCTTCAACGACAGGGGAAGGGGGTATGGCTACACCTTC. This gives the protein CASSFNDRGRGYGYTF.

V is TRBV5-6 and J is TRBJ1-2; 8 bases match TRBD1. Trimming at V came to 2 bases and at J to 5 bases, leaving 5 bases not matched to a gene. Germline lookup yields CDR1 SGHDT and CDR2 YYEEEE. This CDR3 has 14 amino acids. For the CDR3, the DNA is TGTGCCAGCAGCTTCGCAGGGGGCTGGTATGGCTACACCTTC. Translating it yields CASSFAGGWYGYTF.

This clonotype was counted once. In nucleotides, the CDR3 is TGTGCCAGCAGCTTAGCAGGGGAGGTCTCCTACGAGCAGTACTTC. This sequence encodes CASSLAGEVSYEQYF. The chain is built from TRBV13 and TRBJ2-7; possibly TRBD1 or TRBD2 for D (6 bases each). V lost 1 base to trimming and J lost 0 bases, with 10 bases between them. The length of the CDR3 is 15 residues. From germline, CDR1 is PRHDT and CDR2 FYEKMQ (reference sequence).

This clonotype was recorded a few times. This chain links TRBV12-3 or TRBV12-4 with TRBJ2-7; no reliable D call. V lost 0 bases and J 3 bases, leaving 3 bases between the germline ends. This CDR3 comprises 12 residues. The CDR3 protein is CASSLALYEQYF. The DNA of the CDR3 is TGTGCCAGCAGTTTAGCCCTCTACGAGCAGTACTTC.

As regards this clonotype: The DNA is left out, because the CDR3 cannot be placed on it with certainty; the CDR3 is given as TCRdb lists it. V usage is TRBV5-4 and J usage is TRBJ2-5. Including both end residues, the CDR3 is 11 amino acids long. Germline V gives CDR1 SGHNT, CDR2 YYREEE (reference sequence). The CDR3 loop reads CASSVGQGTYF.